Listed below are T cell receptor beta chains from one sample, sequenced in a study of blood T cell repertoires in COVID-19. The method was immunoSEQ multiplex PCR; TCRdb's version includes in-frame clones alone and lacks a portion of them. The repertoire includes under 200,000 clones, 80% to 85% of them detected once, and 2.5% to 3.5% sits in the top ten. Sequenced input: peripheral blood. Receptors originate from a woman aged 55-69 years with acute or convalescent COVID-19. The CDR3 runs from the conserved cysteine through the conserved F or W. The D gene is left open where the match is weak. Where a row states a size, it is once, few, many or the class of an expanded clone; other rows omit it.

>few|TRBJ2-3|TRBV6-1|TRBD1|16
TGTGCCAGCAGCGAATGGACAGGGAGAGCTGGGGCTACGCAGTATTTT
CASSEWTGRAGATQYF
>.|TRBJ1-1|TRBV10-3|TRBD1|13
TGTGCCATCAGCGCCGGGACAGGTTCTGAAGCTTTCTTT
CAISAGTGSEAFF
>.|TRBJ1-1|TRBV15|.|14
TGTGCCACCAGCAGACTCGGGTGGAACACTGAAGCTTTCTTT
CATSRLGWNTEAFF
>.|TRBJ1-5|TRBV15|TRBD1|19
TGTGCCACCAGCAGAGATGGAGGGGGACAGGGAGGAGGCAATCAGCCCCAGCATTTT
CATSRDGGGQGGGNQPQHF
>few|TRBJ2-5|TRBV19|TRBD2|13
TGTGCCAGTAGTGCCCTAGCGGGAGAGACCCAGTACTTC
CASSALAGETQYF
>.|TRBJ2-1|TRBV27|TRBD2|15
TGTGCCAGCAGTTTAAGGGGTCTAGCGGGTAATGAGCAGTTCTTC
CASSLRGLAGNEQFF
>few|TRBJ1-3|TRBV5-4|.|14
TGTGCCAGCAGCTTGTCGGGGGCTGGAAACACCATATATTTT
CASSLSGAGNTIYF
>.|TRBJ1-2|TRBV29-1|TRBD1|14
TGCAGCGTTGCCGGGACAGGGGTTGACTATGGCTACACCTTC
CSVAGTGVDYGYTF
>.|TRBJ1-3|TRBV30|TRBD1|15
TGTGCCTGGAGTCCGGGACAGGGGGCTGGAAACACCATATATTTT
CAWSPGQGAGNTIYF
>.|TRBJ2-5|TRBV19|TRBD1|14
TGTGCCAGTAGTCTCGGACAGGGTTCGGAGACCCAGTACTTC
CASSLGQGSETQYF
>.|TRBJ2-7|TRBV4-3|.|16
TGCGCCAGCAGCCAAGATCCCCCACAGTTAGGGGACGAGCAGTACTTC
CASSQDPPQLGDEQYF
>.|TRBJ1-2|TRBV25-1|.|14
TGTGCCAGCAGTGGAATGGCAGGGGATGATGGCTACACCTTC
CASSGMAGDDGYTF
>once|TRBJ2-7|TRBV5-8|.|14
TGTGCCAGCAGCCCCGGGTGGCAGGGCTACGAGCAGTACTTC
CASSPGWQGYEQYF
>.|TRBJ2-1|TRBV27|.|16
TGTGCCAGCAGTTTCGTGGCGCGGGCGAGGTCCAATGAGCAGTTCTTC
CASSFVARARSNEQFF
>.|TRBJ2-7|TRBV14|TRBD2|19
TGTGCCAGCAGCCAAGATCGGGCGGGGGGCCGCTCCTTCTCCTACGAGCAGTACTTC
CASSQDRAGGRSFSYEQYF
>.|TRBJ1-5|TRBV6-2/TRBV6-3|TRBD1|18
TGTGCCAGCAGCGGACAGGGGAGGTATGGGTATAGCAATCAGCCCCAGCATTTT
CASSGQGRYGYSNQPQHF
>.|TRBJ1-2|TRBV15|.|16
TGTGCCACCAGCAGAGATCTAAAGATAGCTAACTATGGCTACACCTTC
CATSRDLKIANYGYTF
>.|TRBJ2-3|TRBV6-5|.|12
TGTGCCAGCCGCCCGGCGGGAGATACGCAGTATTTT
CASRPAGDTQYF
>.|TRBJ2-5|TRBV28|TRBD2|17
TGTGCCAGCAGTTTAAGGCTAGCGGGGGGGAAGGGAGAGACCCAGTACTTC
CASSLRLAGGKGETQYF
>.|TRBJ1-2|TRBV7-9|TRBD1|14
TGTGCCAGCAGCTTATCAGGGGACAGGGGCGGCTACACCTTC
CASSLSGDRGGYTF
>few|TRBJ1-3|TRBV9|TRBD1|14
TGTGCCAGCAGCGTCGGACAGGTGGGAAACACCATATATTTT
CASSVGQVGNTIYF
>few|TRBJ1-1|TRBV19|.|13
TGTGCCAGTAGTGAACAGAGGAACACTGAAGCTTTCTTT
CASSEQRNTEAFF
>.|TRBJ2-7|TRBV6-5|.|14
TGTGCCAGCAGTTACAGGGACACGGACTACGAGCAGTACTTC
CASSYRDTDYEQYF
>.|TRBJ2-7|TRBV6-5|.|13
TGTGCCAGCAGTTCCCGGGGTCGCTACGAGCAGTACTTC
CASSSRGRYEQYF
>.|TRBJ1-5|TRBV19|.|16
TGTGCCAGTAGTAAGGGGCAGGGTAGGAGCAATCAGCCCCAGCATTTT
CASSKGQGRSNQPQHF
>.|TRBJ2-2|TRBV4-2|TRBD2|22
TGTGCCAGCAGCCAAGTGGGGCCGGGACTAGCGGGGGGAACCCCGAACACCGGGGAGCTGTTTTTT
CASSQVGPGLAGGTPNTGELFF
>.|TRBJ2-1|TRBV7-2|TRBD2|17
TGTGCCAGCAGCTCCGGACTAGCGGGGGGGCCCTCCAATGAGCAGTTCTTC
CASSSGLAGGPSNEQFF
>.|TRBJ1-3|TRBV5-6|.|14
TGTGCCAGCACCCGAGAGAGCTCTGGAAACACCATATATTTT
CASTRESSGNTIYF
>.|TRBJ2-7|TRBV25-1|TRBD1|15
TGTGCCAGCAGTGAACCAGGGACAGGGGACTACGAGCAGTACTTC
CASSEPGTGDYEQYF
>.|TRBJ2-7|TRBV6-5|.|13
TGTGCCAGCAGCCCCCAGGGGCGGGCCGAGCAGTACTTC
CASSPQGRAEQYF
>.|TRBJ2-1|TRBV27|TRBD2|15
TGTGCCAGCAGCTCGACTAGCGCCCGGTACAATGAGCAGTTCTTC
CASSSTSARYNEQFF
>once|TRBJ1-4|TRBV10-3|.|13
TGTGCCATCAGACGACAAGATGATGAAAAACTGTTTTTT
CAIRRQDDEKLFF
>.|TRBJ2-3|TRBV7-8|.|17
TGTGCCAGCAGCCCTGGGGGCGGGACTACTAGCACAGATACGCAGTATTTT
CASSPGGGTTSTDTQYF
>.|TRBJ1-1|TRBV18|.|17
TGTGCCAGCTCACCACCGGTCGAACAGACGCCGAACACTGAAGCTTTCTTT
CASSPPVEQTPNTEAFF
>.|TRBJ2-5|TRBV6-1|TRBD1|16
TGTGCCAGCAGTGAAGCCGGGACAGGGGGCTTTGAGACCCAGTACTTC
CASSEAGTGGFETQYF
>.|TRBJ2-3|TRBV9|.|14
TGTGCCAGCAGCGTAGACGGGGGCACAGATACGCAGTATTTT
CASSVDGGTDTQYF
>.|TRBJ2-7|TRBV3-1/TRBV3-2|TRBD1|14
TGTGCCAGCAGCCCGAACAGGGGCTCCTACGAGCAGTACTTC
CASSPNRGSYEQYF
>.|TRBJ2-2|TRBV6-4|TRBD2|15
TGTGCCATCGGGACTAGCGGGAGGAACACCGGGGAGCTGTTTTTT
CAIGTSGRNTGELFF
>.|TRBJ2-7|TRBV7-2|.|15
TGTGCCAGCAGCTTAGGTGGGACAAATCCTTACGAGCAGTACTTC
CASSLGGTNPYEQYF
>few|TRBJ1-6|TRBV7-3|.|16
TGTGCCAGCAGCCCCGTTGGCCAGGGATTGAATTCACCCCTCCACTTT
CASSPVGQGLNSPLHF
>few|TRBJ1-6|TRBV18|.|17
TGTGCCAGCTCACCCGCGGGGGGCGCGGGGTATAATTCACCCCTCCACTTT
CASSPAGGAGYNSPLHF
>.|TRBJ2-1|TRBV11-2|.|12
TGTGCCAGCAGCTTACCCCGGGGTGAGGAGTTCTTC
CASSLPRGEEFF
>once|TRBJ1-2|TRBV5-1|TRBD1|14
TGCGCCAGCAGCTTCGGGGGACAGAACTATGGCTACACCTTC
CASSFGGQNYGYTF
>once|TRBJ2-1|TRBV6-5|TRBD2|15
TGTGCCAGCAGTTATGGACTAGCGGGGGGGAATGAGCAGTTCTTC
CASSYGLAGGNEQFF
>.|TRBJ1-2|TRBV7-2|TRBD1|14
TGTGCCAGCAGCCGCGACAGGGGGCCCTATGGCTACACCTTC
CASSRDRGPYGYTF
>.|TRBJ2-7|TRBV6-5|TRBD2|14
TGTGCCACCTCGCGGGGGGGGCTGGGTTACGAGCAGTACTTC
CATSRGGLGYEQYF
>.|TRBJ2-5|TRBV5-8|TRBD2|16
TGTGCCAGCAGCTTGGTGACTAGCGGGGGGTTGGAGACCCAGTACTTC
CASSLVTSGGLETQYF
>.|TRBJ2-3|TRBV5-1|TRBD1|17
TGCGCCAGCAGCTTGGGACAGGGGCTCGTTTTAAAAGATACGCAGTATTTT
CASSLGQGLVLKDTQYF
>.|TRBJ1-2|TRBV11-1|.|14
TGTGCCAGCAGCCCAGCCCGGACAGTCTATGGCTACACCTTC
CASSPARTVYGYTF
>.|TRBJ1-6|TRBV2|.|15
TGTGCCAGCAGAGAGGGGGACTCCTATAATTCACCCCTCCACTTT
CASREGDSYNSPLHF
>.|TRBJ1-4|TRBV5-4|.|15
TGTGCCAGCAGCCCTTCGGGGGGGCTGGGTGAAAAACTGTTTTTT
CASSPSGGLGEKLFF
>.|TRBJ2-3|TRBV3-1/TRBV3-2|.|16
TGTGCCAGCAGCCAAGATCGTAGACGGGAGACAGATACGCAGTATTTT
CASSQDRRRETDTQYF
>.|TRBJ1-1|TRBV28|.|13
TGTGCCAGCAGTTTAGTAATGAACACTGAAGCTTTCTTT
CASSLVMNTEAFF
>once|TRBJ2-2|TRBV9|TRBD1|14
TGTGCCACCTCGACAGGGACGTACACCGGGGAGCTGTTTTTT
CATSTGTYTGELFF
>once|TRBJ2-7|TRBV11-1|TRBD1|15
TGTGCCAGCAGCTTAGTGGGGACAGCTTCCTACGAGCAGTACTTC
CASSLVGTASYEQYF
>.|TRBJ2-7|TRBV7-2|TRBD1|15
TGTGCCAGCAGCCCTCGGACAGGGAGCTCCTACGAGCAGTACTTC
CASSPRTGSSYEQYF
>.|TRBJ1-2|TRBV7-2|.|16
TGTGCCAGCAGCGTAGATGGTGGCAGTTCTAACTATGGCTACACCTTC
CASSVDGGSSNYGYTF
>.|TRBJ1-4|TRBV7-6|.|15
TGTGCCAGCAGCTTAGGGGTGAACAGTAATGAAAAACTGTTTTTT
CASSLGVNSNEKLFF
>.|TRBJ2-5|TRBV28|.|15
TGTGCCAGCAGTCTCTTAGAGAGGGGACTAGAGACCCAGTACTTC
CASSLLERGLETQYF